The clone carrying this T cell receptor (beta chain) was detected only a few times. What it binds is not known. The sample originates from a study of PD-1 blockade in classical Hodgkin lymphoma. Overall study context: Nivolumab was given intravenously to patients at 3 mg/kg every 2 weeks.

Here immunoSEQ multiplex PCR was the method, and the copy in TCRdb shows in-frame clones only, minus some. The data show some 90,000 clones, just under 80% seen once. Time point denoted: cycle 4 day 1 (C4D1), after less than seven weeks of nivolumab. There was relapse after autologous stem cell transplantation in every patient, and there was variation in brentuximab vedotin exposure. The CDR3 has 15 amino acids. CDR1 and CDR2 from the germline V gene are MDHEN and SYDVKM. The ends were cut back, 8 bases at V and 0 bases at J, with 16 bases in the middle. Broader study findings: Those starting nivolumab under 1 year post-ASCT were excluded. Patients who responded completely had about the same baseline diversity as newly diagnosed patients.

The TCR comes from a human donor with classical Hodgkin lymphoma. The chain employs TRBV28 and TRBJ1-2; D gene unclear. The source material was peripheral blood mononuclear cells (PBMCs), sampled before the fourth cycle of nivolumab. This CDR3 is CASSSPGGANYGYTF. The CDR3 region has the DNA TGTGCCAGCTCCTCCCCGGGAGGAGCTAACTATGGCTACACCTTC.